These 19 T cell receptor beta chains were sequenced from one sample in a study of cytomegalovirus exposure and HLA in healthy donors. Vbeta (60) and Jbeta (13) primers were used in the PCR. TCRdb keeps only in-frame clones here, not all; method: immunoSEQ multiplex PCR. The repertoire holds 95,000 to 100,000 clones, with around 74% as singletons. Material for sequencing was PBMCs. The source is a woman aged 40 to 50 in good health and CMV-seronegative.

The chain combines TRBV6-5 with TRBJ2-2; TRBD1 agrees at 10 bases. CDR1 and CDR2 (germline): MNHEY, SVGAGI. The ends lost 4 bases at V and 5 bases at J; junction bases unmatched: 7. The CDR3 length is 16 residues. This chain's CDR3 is CASSLDRGRLTGELFF. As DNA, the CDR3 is TGTGCCAGCAGTTTAGACAGGGGGCGTTTGACCGGGGAGCTGTTTTTT.

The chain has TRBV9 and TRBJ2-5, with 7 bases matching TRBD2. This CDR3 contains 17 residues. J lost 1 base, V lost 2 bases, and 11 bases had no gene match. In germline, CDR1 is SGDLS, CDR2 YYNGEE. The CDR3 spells CASSVGGSNSFQETQYF. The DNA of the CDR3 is TGTGCCAGCAGCGTCGGGGGGTCGAACTCTTTCCAAGAGACCCAGTACTTC.

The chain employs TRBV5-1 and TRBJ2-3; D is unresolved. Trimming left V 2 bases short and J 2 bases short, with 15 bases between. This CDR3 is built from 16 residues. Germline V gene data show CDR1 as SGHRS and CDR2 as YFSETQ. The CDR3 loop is CASSFEAVRTTDTQYF. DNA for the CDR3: TGCGCCAGCAGCTTTGAGGCGGTCCGAACCACAGATACGCAGTATTTT.

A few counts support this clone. The DNA of the CDR3 is TGTGCCAGCAGTTACTCGAAAGGGGCTGGCTACACCTTC. Protein: CASSYSKGAGYTF. The chain combines TRBV6-5 with TRBJ1-2; the D gene is possibly TRBD1 (5 bases). Germline CDR1 reads MNHEY; CDR2 reads SVGAGI. V lost 0 bases to trimming and J lost 7 bases, with 9 bases between them. The CDR3 extends over 13 amino acids.

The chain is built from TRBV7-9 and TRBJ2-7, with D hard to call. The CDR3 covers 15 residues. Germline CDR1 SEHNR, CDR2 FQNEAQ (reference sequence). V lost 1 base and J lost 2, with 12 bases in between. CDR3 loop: CASSLDWAIPYEQYF. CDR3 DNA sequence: TGTGCCAGCAGCTTAGATTGGGCAATCCCCTACGAGCAGTACTTC.

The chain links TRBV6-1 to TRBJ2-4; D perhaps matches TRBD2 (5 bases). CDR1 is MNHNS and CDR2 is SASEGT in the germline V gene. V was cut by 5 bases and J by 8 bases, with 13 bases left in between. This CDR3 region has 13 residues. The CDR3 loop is CASSPGGWDIQYF. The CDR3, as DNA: TGTGCCAGCAGTCCAGGCGGGTGGGACATTCAGTACTTC.

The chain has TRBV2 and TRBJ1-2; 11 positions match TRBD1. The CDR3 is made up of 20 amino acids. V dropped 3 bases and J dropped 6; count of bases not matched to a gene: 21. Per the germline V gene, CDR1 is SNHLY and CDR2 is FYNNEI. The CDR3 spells CASSDRDRGFYQPFEDGYTF. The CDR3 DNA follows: TGTGCCAGCAGTGACCGGGACAGGGGGTTCTATCAACCCTTTGAGGATGGCTACACCTTC. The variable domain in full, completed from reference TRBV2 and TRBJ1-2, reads EPEVTQTPSHQVTQMGQEVILRCVPISNHLYFYWYRQILGQKVEFLVSFYNNEISEKSEIFDDQFSVERPDGSNFTLKIRSTKLEDSAMYFCASSDRDRGFYQPFEDGYTFGSGTRLTVV.

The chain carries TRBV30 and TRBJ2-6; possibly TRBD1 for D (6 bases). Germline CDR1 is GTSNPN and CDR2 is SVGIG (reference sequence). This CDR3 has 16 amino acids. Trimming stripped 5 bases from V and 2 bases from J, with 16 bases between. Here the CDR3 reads CAWGSTGVAGANVLTF. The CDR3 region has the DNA TGTGCCTGGGGATCGACAGGAGTCGCTGGGGCCAACGTCCTGACTTTC.

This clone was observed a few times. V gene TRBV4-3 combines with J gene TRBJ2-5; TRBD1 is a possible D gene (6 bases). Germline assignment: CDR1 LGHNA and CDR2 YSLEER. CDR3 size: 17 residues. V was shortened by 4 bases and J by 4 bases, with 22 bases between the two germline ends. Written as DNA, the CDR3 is TGCGCCAGCAGCCGCAACCTTGCTGGGGGCGCGGGAGAGACCCAGTACTTC. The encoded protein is CASSRNLAGGAGETQYF.

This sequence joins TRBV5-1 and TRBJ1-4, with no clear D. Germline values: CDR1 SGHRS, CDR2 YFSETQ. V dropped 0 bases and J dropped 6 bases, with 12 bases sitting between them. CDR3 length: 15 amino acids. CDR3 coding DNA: TGCGCCAGCAGCTTGGGTGTGGCGGGAGATGAAAAACTGTTTTTT. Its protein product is CASSLGVAGDEKLFF.

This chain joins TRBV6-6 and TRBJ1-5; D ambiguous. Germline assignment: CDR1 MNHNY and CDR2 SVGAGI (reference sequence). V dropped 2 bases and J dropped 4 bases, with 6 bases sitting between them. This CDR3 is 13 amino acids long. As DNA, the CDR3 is TGTGCCAGCAGTTACGTACAGAATCAGCCCCAGCATTTT. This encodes CASSYVQNQPQHF.

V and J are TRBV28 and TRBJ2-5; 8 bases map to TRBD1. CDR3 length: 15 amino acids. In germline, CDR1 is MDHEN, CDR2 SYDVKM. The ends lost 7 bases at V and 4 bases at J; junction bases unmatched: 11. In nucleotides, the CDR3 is TGTGCCAGCACAAAGAATACAGGGGGAAGAGAGACCCAGTACTTC. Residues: CASTKNTGGRETQYF.

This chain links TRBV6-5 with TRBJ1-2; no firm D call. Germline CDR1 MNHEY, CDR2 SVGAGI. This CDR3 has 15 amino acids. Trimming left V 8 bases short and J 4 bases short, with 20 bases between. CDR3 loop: CASSTTGYWSYGYTF. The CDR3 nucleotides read TGTGCCAGCTCCACAACCGGATACTGGAGCTATGGCTACACCTTC.

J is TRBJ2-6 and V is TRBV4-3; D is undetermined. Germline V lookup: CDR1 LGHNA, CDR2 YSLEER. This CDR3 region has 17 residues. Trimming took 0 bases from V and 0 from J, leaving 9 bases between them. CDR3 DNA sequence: TGCGCCAGCAGCCAAGATCGGCGGTCCTCTGGGGCCAACGTCCTGACTTTC. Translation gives CASSQDRRSSGANVLTF.

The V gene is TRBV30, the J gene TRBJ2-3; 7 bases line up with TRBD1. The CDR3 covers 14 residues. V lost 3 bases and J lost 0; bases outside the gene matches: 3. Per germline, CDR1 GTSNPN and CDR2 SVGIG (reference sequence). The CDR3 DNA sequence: TGTGCCTGGAGCCTGACAGGGAGCACAGATACGCAGTATTTT. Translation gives CAWSLTGSTDTQYF.

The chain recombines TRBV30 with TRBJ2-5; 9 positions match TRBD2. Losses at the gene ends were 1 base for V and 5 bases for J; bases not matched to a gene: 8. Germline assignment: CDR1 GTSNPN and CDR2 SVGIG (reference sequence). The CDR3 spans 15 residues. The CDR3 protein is CAWSEGGGGRETQYF. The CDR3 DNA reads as TGTGCCTGGAGTGAGGGCGGGGGGGGTCGTGAGACCCAGTACTTC. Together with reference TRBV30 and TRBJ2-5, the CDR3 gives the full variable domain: SQTIHQWPATLVQPVGSPLSLECTVEGTSNPNLYWYRQAAGRGLQLLFYSVGIGQISSEVPQNLSASRPQDRQFILSSKKLLLSDSGFYLCAWSEGGGGRETQYFGPGTRLLVL.

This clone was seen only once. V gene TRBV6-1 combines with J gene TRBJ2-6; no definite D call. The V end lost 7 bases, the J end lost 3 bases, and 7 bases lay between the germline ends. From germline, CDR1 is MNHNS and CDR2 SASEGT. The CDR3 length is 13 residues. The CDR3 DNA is TGTGCCAGCACCACCAGTGGGGCCAACGTCCTGACTTTC. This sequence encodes CASTTSGANVLTF.

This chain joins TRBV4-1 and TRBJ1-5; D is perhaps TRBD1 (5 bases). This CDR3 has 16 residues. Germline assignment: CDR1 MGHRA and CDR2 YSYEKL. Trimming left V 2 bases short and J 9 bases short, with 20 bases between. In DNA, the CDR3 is TGCGCCAGCAGCCAACCCCTAGGGGACCGGGGGGGGCCCCAGCATTTT. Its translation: CASSQPLGDRGGPQHF.

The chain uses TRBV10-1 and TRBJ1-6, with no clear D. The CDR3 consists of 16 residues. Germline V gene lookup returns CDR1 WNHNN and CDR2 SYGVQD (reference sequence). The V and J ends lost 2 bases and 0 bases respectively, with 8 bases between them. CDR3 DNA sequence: TGCGCCAGCAGTGAGGCTATGGTCTCCTATAATTCACCCCTCCACTTT. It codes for CASSEAMVSYNSPLHF.